Each of the 28 T cell receptor beta chains below was sequenced from the same sample in a study of shared clonotypes between healthy human individuals (dated by TCRdb to 2020 to 2021). To prepare the library, the immunoSEQ multiplex PCR assay was applied. This immuneACCESS table, as held by TCRdb, lists in-frame sequences with V and J called but not all clones. Of the missing ones, under half trace to an unresolved V gene in checked studies; the others have no known cause. Across this sample there are under 1,100,000 clones, with around 78% seen only once. The top ten clonotypes cover roughly 0.62% of the sample. The sequencing input was memory CD4+ T cells from PBMCs. The cell subset or site label, read with the paper, signifies: CD45RA-negative fraction. Every receptor here comes from a man aged 18-30 years in good health. Some clones in this sample may be carry-over from other donors' samples.

The chain joins TRBV19 to TRBJ2-2; possible D gene TRBD2, 5 bases. Germline CDR1 and CDR2: LNHDA and SQIVND (reference sequence). The V end lost 5 bases, the J end lost 0 bases, and 10 bases lay between the germline ends. The CDR3 consists of 15 residues. The CDR3 region is CASSLRTSNTGELFF. CDR3 sequence (DNA): TGTGCCAGTAGTCTCCGGACTTCGAACACCGGGGAGCTGTTTTTT. The full variable domain, completed using reference TRBV19 and TRBJ2-2, is DGGITQSPKYLFRKEGQNVTLSCEQNLNHDAMYWYRQDPGQGLRLIYYSQIVNDFQKGDIAEGYSVSREKKESFPLTVTSAQKNPTAFYLCASSLRTSNTGELFFGEGSRLTVL.

The chain uses TRBV5-8 and TRBJ2-1; TRBD1 matches at 9 bases. V lost 4 bases to trimming and J lost 8 bases; unmatched junction nucleotides: 10. This CDR3 has 15 residues. Germline V gene sequence: CDR1 SGHTS, CDR2 YDEGEE. CDR3 coding DNA: TGTGCCAGCAGCCCCGGGACAGGGTTCGGGGATGAGCAGTTCTTC. This encodes CASSPGTGFGDEQFF.

The V and J genes are TRBV6-4 and TRBJ2-5, with TRBD2 as a possible D gene (6 bases). The CDR3 contains 20 residues. CDR1 MRHNA and CDR2 SNTAGT come from the germline V gene. The V gene lost 0 bases and the J gene lost 2 bases, with 25 bases spanning the gap. The CDR3 loop is CASSDSLLGREKHVQETQYF. CDR3 nucleotides: TGTGCCAGCAGTGACTCTTTGTTGGGTCGGGAGAAACACGTACAAGAGACCCAGTACTTC.

The chain employs TRBV28 and TRBJ1-5, with TRBD1 as a possible D gene (5 bases). Germline-derived CDR1 and CDR2 are MDHEN and SYDVKM. Trimming shortened V by 5 bases and J by 10 bases, and 21 bases separated the two germline ends. The CDR3 runs to 15 residues. The CDR3 DNA is TGTGCCAGCAGTGGCCGAGACAGAGGGACCCGACCCCAGCATTTT. As protein: CASSGRDRGTRPQHF.

The chain links TRBV7-8 to TRBJ1-3; D remains unclear. Germline V gives CDR1 SGHVS, CDR2 FQNEAQ. V dropped 6 bases and J dropped 3 bases, with 18 bases sitting between them. The length of the CDR3 is 16 residues. The DNA of the CDR3 is TGTGCCAGCAGTACCTTTGGACGGCAACTTGGAAACACCATATATTTT. It translates to CASSTFGRQLGNTIYF.

The rearrangement joins TRBV5-6 to TRBJ2-2; D may be TRBD2 (5 bases). This CDR3 is built from 17 residues. V lost 0 bases to trimming and J lost 7 bases, with 19 bases between them. The germline V gene encodes CDR1 SGHDT and CDR2 YYEEEE. The CDR3: CASSLVAATGVVGELFF. Written as DNA, the CDR3 is TGTGCCAGCAGCTTGGTGGCAGCCACCGGGGTGGTCGGGGAGCTGTTTTTT.

This clone was recorded at least ten times. This chain joins TRBV7-6 and TRBJ2-5, with 7 bases aligning to TRBD2. The V segment lost 6 bases and the J segment 4 bases; nucleotides outside the gene matches: 8. The CDR3 extends over 14 amino acids. Germline lookup yields CDR1 SGHVS and CDR2 FNYEAQ. The CDR3 bases are TGTGCCAGCAGGTCGGGAGGAGATGCAGAGACCCAGTACTTC. It codes for CASRSGGDAETQYF.

Concerning this clone itself: A much larger clone differs by one base, so this may be a read error. V gene TRBV27 combines with J gene TRBJ2-6; TRBD2 is a possible D gene (5 bases). Trimming took 5 bases from V and 0 from J, leaving 5 bases between them. This CDR3 has 14 amino acids. Per the germline V gene, CDR1 is MNHEY and CDR2 is SMNVEV (reference sequence). The CDR3 region is CASSGSSGANVLTF. The DNA for the CDR3 is TGTGCCAGCAGTGGGAGCTCTGGGGCCAACGTCCTGACTTTC.

This clone was counted a single time. Written as DNA, the CDR3 is TGTGCCAGCAGTTACGGACACCTAGCGGGAGGGCAGTTCTTC. Protein: CASSYGHLAGGQFF. The chain carries TRBV6-5 and TRBJ2-1; TRBD2 agrees at 11 bases. The CDR3 has 14 amino acids. Per the germline V gene, CDR1 is MNHEY and CDR2 is SVGAGI. The ends lost 2 bases at V and 12 bases at J; junction bases unmatched: 6.

The CDR3 DNA sequence: TGTGCCAGCAGAATTGGGCCTGGGGACGATGGCTACACCTTC. This translates into CASRIGPGDDGYTF. V usage is TRBV28 and J usage is TRBJ1-2; tentative D call: TRBD1 (5 bases). Trimming left V 6 bases short and J 6 bases short, with 17 bases between. The length of the CDR3 is 14 residues. Germline V lookup: CDR1 MDHEN, CDR2 SYDVKM.

This rearrangement joins TRBV28 to TRBJ2-5; D is perhaps TRBD1 or TRBD2 (5 bases each). CDR1 is MDHEN and CDR2 is SYDVKM in the germline V gene. V was cut by 5 bases and J by 5 bases, with 27 bases left in between. CDR3 length: 18 amino acids. CDR3 coding DNA: TGTGCCAGCAGTGCGACCCCGGGACGCCAGAAAAAGGAGGAGACCCAGTACTTC. It encodes CASSATPGRQKKEETQYF.

The chain employs TRBV18 and TRBJ2-7, with D unclear. Germline V lookup: CDR1 KGHSH, CDR2 LQKENI. The V gene lost 3 bases and the J gene lost 2 bases, with 11 bases spanning the gap. The CDR3 extends over 14 amino acids. The CDR3 loop reads CASSPRTATYEQYF. Written as DNA, the CDR3 is TGTGCCAGCTCACCCCGGACGGCTACCTACGAGCAGTACTTC.

The chain combines TRBV19 with TRBJ1-5, with a possible D match to TRBD1 (5 bases). The CDR3 contains 15 residues. Germline-derived CDR1 and CDR2 are LNHDA and SQIVND (reference sequence). Trimming removed 3 bases from V and 4 bases from J, with 13 bases in between. The CDR3 reads CASSIGTRRNQPQHF. The CDR3 bases are TGTGCCAGTAGTATCGGGACCAGAAGGAATCAGCCCCAGCATTTT.

This clone occurred once. The gene calls are TRBV6-1 and TRBJ1-3; D is ambiguous. CDR1 and CDR2 from the germline V gene are MNHNS and SASEGT. The CDR3 length is 16 residues. V lost 1 base and J 4 bases, leaving 14 bases between the germline ends. CDR3 bases: TGTGCCAGCAGTGAAGATGCGACTCCGGACGGAAACACCATATATTTT. Protein: CASSEDATPDGNTIYF.

This chain connects TRBV28 to TRBJ2-1; TRBD1 agrees at 9 bases. Trimming removed 6 bases from V and 8 bases from J; junction bases left unmatched: 11. The germline V gene encodes CDR1 MDHEN and CDR2 SYDVKM. The CDR3 has 15 amino acids. The CDR3 nucleotides read TGTGCCAGCAGCCGCCCAAGGACAGGGGTGGATGAGCAGTTCTTC. This encodes CASSRPRTGVDEQFF.

The chain has TRBV6-5 and TRBJ2-7, with D tentatively TRBD1 or TRBD2 (6 bases each). The CDR3 spans 12 residues. Trimming pared 6 bases from V and 5 bases from J, leaving 11 bases between. Germline values: CDR1 MNHEY, CDR2 SVGAGI. The CDR3 coding sequence is TGTGCCAGCAGCCGGGGGCAGGACGAGCAGTACTTC. Its translation: CASSRGQDEQYF.

This clone has only one observation. The J gene is TRBJ1-5, the V gene TRBV5-1, with D unclear. From germline, CDR1 is SGHRS and CDR2 YFSETQ. This CDR3 contains 15 residues. V dropped 0 bases and J dropped 4 bases, with 11 bases sitting between them. CDR3 DNA sequence: TGCGCCAGCAGCTTGGATGGCGGCATGAATCAGCCCCAGCATTTT. Translated: CASSLDGGMNQPQHF.

V gene TRBV7-6 combines with J gene TRBJ2-5, with D possibly being TRBD1 or TRBD2 (5 bases each). CDR1 SGHVS and CDR2 FNYEAQ come from the germline V gene. This CDR3 comprises 14 residues. V lost 3 bases to trimming and J lost 5 bases, with 13 bases between them. This CDR3 is CASSFAGTGETQYF. CDR3 DNA: TGTGCCAGCAGCTTCGCCGGGACGGGGGAGACCCAGTACTTC.

Of note for this clone: Other DNA sequences of this sample code for an identical CDR3. The chain employs TRBV18 and TRBJ2-3; D uncertain. The V and J ends lost 0 bases and 5 bases respectively, with 6 bases between them. The germline V gene has CDR1 KGHSH and CDR2 LQKENI. The CDR3 contains 13 residues. The CDR3 region has the DNA TGTGCCAGCTCACCACCCAGTGAAGATACGCAGTATTTT. The encoded protein is CASSPPSEDTQYF. Variable domain in full (rest from reference TRBV18 and TRBJ2-3): NAGVMQNPRHLVRRRGQEARLRCSPMKGHSHVYWYRQLPEEGLKFMVYLQKENIIDESGMPKERFSAEFPKEGPSILRIQQVVRGDSAAYFCASSPPSEDTQYFGPGTRLTVL.

A single count supports this clone. The V call is TRBV5-8, the J call TRBJ2-1; 7 positions agree with TRBD1. J gave up 9 bases and V 4 bases, and 7 bases lay outside the gene matches. CDR1 and CDR2 from the germline V gene are SGHTS and YDEGEE. There are 13 residues in the CDR3. CDR3 sequence (DNA): TGTGCCAGCAGCAGGGGGCTAGCCGGTGAGCAGTTCTTC. Its translation is CASSRGLAGEQFF.

The chain links TRBV28 to TRBJ1-2; D not certain. Trimming took 4 bases from V and 5 from J, leaving 11 bases between them. Germline CDR1 MDHEN, CDR2 SYDVKM. This CDR3 has 13 amino acids. CDR3: CASSSSWVYGYTF. In nucleotides, the CDR3 is TGTGCCAGCAGTTCTTCTTGGGTTTATGGCTACACCTTC.

The rearrangement uses TRBV5-1 and TRBJ2-1; D unclear. Looked up from germline, CDR1 is SGHRS and CDR2 is YFSETQ. V lost 5 bases, J lost 4 bases, and 13 bases lay in between. The CDR3 is 14 amino acids. The CDR3 protein is CASSLGSEYNEQFF. The CDR3 region has the DNA TGCGCCAGCAGTCTGGGCTCGGAATACAATGAGCAGTTCTTC.

CDR3 region: CAISGTGTETQYF. CDR3 DNA sequence: TGTGCCATCAGTGGGACAGGGACGGAGACCCAGTACTTC. The gene calls are TRBV10-3 and TRBJ2-5; 8 bases agree with TRBD1. The CDR3 totals 13 residues. Per germline, CDR1 ENHRY and CDR2 SYGVKD. Trimming removed 4 bases from V and 5 bases from J; junction bases left unmatched: 3.

Only a few counts were recorded for this clone. This chain uses TRBV7-3 with TRBJ2-7, with D perhaps matching TRBD2 (5 bases). Trimming shortened V by 5 bases and J by 7 bases, and 15 bases separated the two germline ends. The CDR3 extends over 13 amino acids. In germline, CDR1 is SGHTA, CDR2 FQGTGA. CDR3 in DNA: TGTGCCAGCAGCCCCTCGGGGTATCGGGAGCAGTACTTC. Encoded protein: CASSPSGYREQYF. The full variable domain, with the rest looked up from reference TRBV7-3 and TRBJ2-7, is GAGVSQTPSNKVTEKGKYVELRCDPISGHTALYWYRQSLGQGPEFLIYFQGTGAADDSGLPNDRFFAVRPEGSVSTLKIQRTERGDSAVYLCASSPSGYREQYFGPGTRLTVT.

The chain couples TRBV29-1 to TRBJ2-5, with D uncertain. This CDR3 is built from 11 residues. Per germline, CDR1 SQVTM and CDR2 ANQGSEA. The V end was cut by 6 bases, the J end by 4 bases, with 9 bases between. The chain's CDR3 is CSVGEGETQYF. Written as DNA, the CDR3 is TGCAGCGTGGGTGAAGGAGAGACCCAGTACTTC.

This clone was detected ten times or more. This rearrangement joins TRBV25-1 to TRBJ2-3; perhaps D is TRBD1 or TRBD2 (5 bases each). The CDR3 consists of 14 residues. The germline gives CDR1 MGHDK, CDR2 SYGVNS. Deletions cut 5 bases from V and 3 bases from J, with 12 bases between. Written as DNA, the CDR3 is TGTGCCAGCAGTCAGAGGGGTGGGACAGATACGCAGTATTTT. This translates into CASSQRGGTDTQYF.

This sequence joins TRBV6-4 and TRBJ1-5; TRBD1 agrees at 9 bases. CDR1 MRHNA and CDR2 SNTAGT come from the germline V gene. This CDR3 is 19 amino acids long. J lost 2 bases, V lost 0 bases, and 11 bases had no gene match. CDR3 nucleotides: TGTGCCAGCAGTGACTCTTGTGACAGGGGGACTCTAGGCAATCAGCCCCAGCATTTT. This translates into CASSDSCDRGTLGNQPQHF.

The J gene is TRBJ1-6, the V gene TRBV5-6, with a weak D call TRBD1 (5 bases). The germline CDR1 and CDR2 sequences are SGHDT and YYEEEE. The CDR3 is 14 amino acids. Trimming removed 4 bases from V and 8 bases from J, with 13 bases in between. CDR3 sequence reads: CASSPWGRYSPLHF. The CDR3 nucleotides are TGTGCCAGCAGCCCGTGGGGGAGGTATTCACCCCTCCACTTT.